Following are 32 T cell receptor beta chains from one sample sequenced in a study of T cell repertoires in cytomegalovirus infection. TCRdb re-called the reads with MiXCR, one entry per CDR3 protein. The sample carries about 360,000 distinct CDR3 sequences, 15% to 20% recorded once. The sequencing input was PBMCs. Receptor source: a human donor in good health (CMV status not recorded). Some clones in this sample may be carry-over from other donors' samples.

This clonotype was found many times. The DNA of the CDR3 is TGTGCCAGCAGCCCAGGGGGGGGGTCAAACACCGGGGAGCTGTTTTTT. Its translation: CASSPGGGSNTGELFF. The chain combines TRBV7-8 with TRBJ2-2; the D call may be TRBD1 or TRBD2 (7 bases each). The germline V gene has CDR1 SGHVS and CDR2 FQNEAQ. CDR3 length: 16 residues. V gave up 5 bases and J gave up 2 bases, with 15 bases separating them.

This chain uses TRBV27 with TRBJ2-5, with unresolved D. The CDR3 is 14 amino acids. CDR1 MNHEY and CDR2 SMNVEV come from the germline V gene (reference sequence). Trimming cost V 2 bases and J 0 bases, with 7 bases left between them. The CDR3 region has the DNA TGTGCCAGCAGTTTAACTCCGTACCAAGAGACCCAGTACTTC. Protein: CASSLTPYQETQYF.

This clonotype was seen repeatedly, ten times or more. The rearrangement uses TRBV12-3 or TRBV12-4 and TRBJ2-4, with D unclear. V lost 5 bases, J lost 7 bases, and 12 bases lay in between. The CDR3 totals 13 residues. CDR3 protein: CASSPPVGNIQYF. The CDR3 DNA reads as TGTGCCAGCAGTCCCCCAGTCGGGAACATTCAGTACTTC.

This clonotype was seen ten or more times. The J gene is TRBJ2-3, the V gene TRBV7-2, with D uncertain. CDR1 is SGHTA, CDR2 FQGNSA, per germline. Trimming took 5 bases from V and 6 from J, leaving 9 bases between them. The CDR3 is 12 residues long. The CDR3 region has the DNA TGTGCCAGCAGCCCCCGTGAGGATACGCAGTATTTT. It translates to CASSPREDTQYF. Supplemented by reference TRBV7-2 and TRBJ2-3, the full variable domain reads GAGVSQSPSNKVTEKGKDVELRCDPISGHTALYWYRQSLGQGLEFLIYFQGNSAPDKSGLPSDRFSAERTGGSVSTLTIQRTQQEDSAVYLCASSPREDTQYFGPGTRLTVL.

This clonotype has a count of ten or more. The chain carries TRBV7-2 and TRBJ2-5, with D perhaps TRBD2 (5 bases). The CDR3 contains 14 residues. Germline assignment: CDR1 SGHTA and CDR2 FQGNSA. The V end was cut by 5 bases, the J end by 3 bases, with 13 bases between. DNA of the CDR3: TGTGCCAGCAGCGATCCACGGGGAAAAGAGACCCAGTACTTC. Translation gives CASSDPRGKETQYF.

This clonotype occurred a few times. The CDR3 is CASSGVQERYF. The DNA for the CDR3 is TGTGCCAGCAGCGGCGTGCAGGAAAGGTACTTC. V gene TRBV7-6 combines with J gene TRBJ2-7, with no clear D. The CDR3 runs 11 residues. The germline CDR1 and CDR2 sequences are SGHVS and FNYEAQ. Trimming removed 5 bases at V and 12 bases at J, with 14 bases between.

The genes are TRBV12-3 or TRBV12-4 and TRBJ1-4, with TRBD1 as a possible D gene (6 bases). The CDR3 sequence is 15 residues long. The V and J ends lost 2 bases and 4 bases respectively, with 11 bases between them. CDR3 sequence: CASSLRGKYNEKLFF. CDR3 in DNA: TGTGCCAGCAGTTTAAGGGGGAAGTATAATGAAAAACTGTTTTTT.

The V call is TRBV3-1, the J call TRBJ1-6; D not resolved. CDR1 LGHDT and CDR2 YNNKEL come from the germline V gene (reference sequence). CDR3 length: 14 residues. V shed 1 base and J shed 5 bases, with 6 bases lying between them. CDR3 nucleotides: TGTGCCAGCAGCCAAGGACAAGATAATTCACCCCTCCACTTT. Translation: CASSQGQDNSPLHF.

This clonotype was seen many times. V usage is TRBV19 and J usage is TRBJ1-2; D remains ambiguous. This CDR3 is built from 14 residues. Germline V CDR1 and CDR2: LNHDA, SQIVND (reference sequence). Trimming took off 5 bases at V and 3 bases at J, with 13 bases between the two ends. The CDR3 region has the DNA TGTGCCAGTAGTTGGAGGCCCCCGGACTATGGCTACACCTTC. Translation: CASSWRPPDYGYTF. Full variable domain (rest looked up from reference TRBV19 and TRBJ1-2): DGGITQSPKYLFRKEGQNVTLSCEQNLNHDAMYWYRQDPGQGLRLIYYSQIVNDFQKGDIAEGYSVSREKKESFPLTVTSAQKNPTAFYLCASSWRPPDYGYTFGSGTRLTVV.

This chain connects TRBV11-3 to TRBJ2-5; D is unclear. V was trimmed by 1 base and J by 4 bases, leaving 7 bases between them. This CDR3 has 13 residues. In germline, CDR1 is SGHNT, CDR2 YENEEA. CDR3 residues: CASSLVLGETQYF. DNA for the CDR3: TGTGCCAGCAGCTTAGTCCTAGGAGAGACCCAGTACTTC.

The chain is built from TRBV20-1 and TRBJ1-4, with D possibly being TRBD1 (6 bases). V was clipped by 0 bases and J by 8 bases, with 16 bases between them. Germline V gives CDR1 DFQATT, CDR2 SNEGSKA (reference sequence). CDR3 size: 15 residues. CDR3 in amino acids: CSARDHKGGGEKLFF. DNA of the CDR3: TGCAGTGCTAGAGATCATAAGGGGGGAGGAGAAAAACTGTTTTTT.

The chain joins TRBV2 to TRBJ2-7; 8 bases fit TRBD1. This CDR3 contains 15 residues. Germline V gives CDR1 SNHLY, CDR2 FYNNEI. V lost 4 bases to trimming and J lost 1 base; unmatched junction nucleotides: 6. CDR3 in amino acids: CASSVETGDSYEQYF. The DNA of the CDR3 is TGTGCCAGCAGTGTTGAGACAGGGGATTCCTACGAGCAGTACTTC.

This clonotype was observed at least ten times. This sequence joins TRBV19 and TRBJ2-1; TRBD2 aligns across 10 bases. This CDR3 is 15 amino acids long. V lost 2 bases, J lost 7 bases, and 5 bases stayed unmatched. Looked up from germline, CDR1 is LNHDA and CDR2 is SQIVND (reference sequence). The CDR3 DNA reads TGTGCCAGTAGTATACGCCAGCGGGAGGGGAATGAGCAGTTCTTC. Protein sequence: CASSIRQREGNEQFF.

This clonotype was detected a few times. J is TRBJ1-2 and V is TRBV7-6, with 11 bases that match TRBD1. This CDR3 comprises 16 residues. Germline values: CDR1 SGHVS, CDR2 FNYEAQ. V lost 1 base, J lost 4 bases, and 5 bases stayed unmatched. DNA of the CDR3: TGTGCCAGCAGCTTAGGGGTCGGGACAGGGGGCTATGGCTACACCTTC. It yields the protein CASSLGVGTGGYGYTF. Variable domain in full (rest from reference TRBV7-6 and TRBJ1-2): GAGVSQSPRYKVTKRGQDVALRCDPISGHVSLYWYRQALGQGPEFLTYFNYEAQQDKSGLPNDRFSAERPEGSISTLTIQRTEQRDSAMYRCASSLGVGTGGYGYTFGSGTRLTVV.

This clonotype was counted at least ten times. The chain joins TRBV15 to TRBJ2-1; TRBD1 aligns across 8 bases. J lost 2 bases, V lost 9 bases, and 3 bases had no gene match. CDR3 length: 13 amino acids. Germline V gives CDR1 LNHNV, CDR2 YYDKDF (reference sequence). The CDR3 bases are TGTGCCACTCAGGGGGCGGCCTACAATGAGCAGTTCTTC. It translates to CATQGAAYNEQFF.

With respect to this clonotype: Its ends do not fully match the called genes, so a read error is possible. The J gene is TRBJ2-7, the V gene TRBV23-1; perhaps TRBD2 as D (5 bases). TRBV23-1 carries the ORF label, with uncertain function. There are 13 residues in the CDR3. The DNA of the CDR3 is TGCGCCAGCAGTCAGTCACAAAAACCAGGCGGGTTCTTC. As protein: CASSQSQKPGGFF.

This clonotype has a handful of counts. The V call is TRBV6-1, the J call TRBJ2-7, with D possibly being TRBD1 or TRBD2 (5 bases each). Trimming stripped 7 bases from V and 9 bases from J, with 13 bases between. The CDR3 sequence is 11 residues long. Per the germline V gene, CDR1 is MNHNS and CDR2 is SASEGT. CDR3 amino acids: CASNEGAGQYF. The CDR3, as DNA: TGTGCCAGCAACGAAGGGGCGGGGCAGTACTTC.

This clonotype appeared a few times. The chain links TRBV4-1 to TRBJ2-2; TRBD2 matches 8 bases. V gave up 2 bases and J gave up 6 bases; unmatched junction bases: 8. This CDR3 is 16 amino acids long. Germline CDR1 reads MGHRA; CDR2 reads YSYEKL. The CDR3 here is CASSQLGTRKPGELFF. Here the CDR3 DNA reads TGCGCCAGCAGCCAATTGGGGACTAGGAAACCCGGGGAGCTGTTTTTT.

The chain employs TRBV2 and TRBJ2-7, with D possibly matching TRBD1 (5 bases). This CDR3 spans 14 amino acids. V gave up 6 bases and J gave up 1 base, with 13 bases separating them. Germline CDR1 SNHLY, CDR2 FYNNEI. The CDR3 DNA reads TGTGCCAGCAGCCTGTTTGGGGCTTCCTACGAGCAGTACTTC. This encodes CASSLFGASYEQYF.

V gene TRBV19 combines with J gene TRBJ1-5; D is unresolved. Germline V CDR1 and CDR2: LNHDA, SQIVND (reference sequence). This CDR3 is built from 15 residues. Deletions cut 1 base from V and 11 bases from J, with 18 bases between. DNA for the CDR3: TGTGCCAGTAGTATAGCCGGGCGGGCCGGGGTGGCCCAGCATTTT. This sequence encodes CASSIAGRAGVAQHF. Looking up the rest from reference TRBV19 and TRBJ1-5 gives the full variable domain: DGGITQSPKYLFRKEGQNVTLSCEQNLNHDAMYWYRQDPGQGLRLIYYSQIVNDFQKGDIAEGYSVSREKKESFPLTVTSAQKNPTAFYLCASSIAGRAGVAQHFGDGTRLSIL.

This clonotype was seen once. V gene TRBV30 combines with J gene TRBJ1-6; D ambiguous. Trimming took 5 bases from V and 0 from J, leaving 11 bases between them. Germline V lookup: CDR1 GTSNPN, CDR2 SVGIG (reference sequence). CDR3 length: 15 amino acids. CDR3 nucleotide sequence: TGTGCCTGGCGGTCACCGAGCTCCTATAATTCACCCCTCCACTTT. Amino acid sequence: CAWRSPSSYNSPLHF.

This clonotype was recorded at least ten times. The genes are TRBV7-9 and TRBJ2-7; 9 nucleotides line up with TRBD1. After removal of 7 bases from V and 6 bases from J, the junction contained 10 bases not matched to a gene. Germline assignment: CDR1 SEHNR and CDR2 FQNEAQ (reference sequence). The CDR3 has 14 residues. CDR3: CASTTWDRALEQYF. CDR3 coding DNA: TGTGCCAGCACCACGTGGGACAGGGCTCTCGAGCAGTACTTC.

The sample holds many counts of this clonotype. The V gene is TRBV19, the J gene TRBJ2-1, with 12 bases that match TRBD2. CDR3 length: 15 residues. In germline, CDR1 is LNHDA, CDR2 SQIVND (reference sequence). Trimming at V came to 6 bases and at J to 8 bases, leaving 8 bases not matched to a gene. The CDR3: CASSTLAGGPDEQFF. CDR3 DNA: TGTGCCAGTAGCACCCTAGCGGGGGGGCCAGATGAGCAGTTCTTC. The full variable domain, in which reference TRBV19 and TRBJ2-1 provide the parts outside the CDR3, is DGGITQSPKYLFRKEGQNVTLSCEQNLNHDAMYWYRQDPGQGLRLIYYSQIVNDFQKGDIAEGYSVSREKKESFPLTVTSAQKNPTAFYLCASSTLAGGPDEQFFGPGTRLTVL.

This clonotype was seen many times. The chain combines TRBV7-2 with TRBJ1-3, with unresolved D. In germline, CDR1 is SGHTA, CDR2 FQGNSA. CDR3 length: 14 residues. V lost 5 bases and J 0 bases, leaving 8 bases between the germline ends. In nucleotides, the CDR3 is TGTGCCAGCAGCCCCTCGGGCTCTGGAAACACCATATATTTT. Residues: CASSPSGSGNTIYF.

This clonotype was seen a handful of times. The chain combines TRBV29-1 with TRBJ1-1, with D tentatively TRBD1 (5 bases). The V end was cut by 3 bases, the J end by 2 bases, with 10 bases between. Per the germline V gene, CDR1 is SQVTM and CDR2 is ANQGSEA. CDR3 length: 13 residues. CDR3 region: CSVEWTRNTEAFF. The CDR3 DNA reads TGCAGCGTTGAGTGGACACGCAACACTGAAGCTTTCTTT. Together with reference TRBV29-1 and TRBJ1-1, the CDR3 gives the full variable domain: SAVISQKPSRDICQRGTSLTIQCQVDSQVTMMFWYRQQPGQSLTLIATANQGSEATYESGFVIDKFPISRPNLTFSTLTVSNMSPEDSSIYLCSVEWTRNTEAFFGQGTRLTVV.

This chain connects TRBV20-1 to TRBJ2-3; 7 bases fit TRBD2. The J segment lost 5 bases and the V segment lost 0 bases, leaving 8 bases of the junction unmatched. Germline-derived CDR1 and CDR2 are DFQATT and SNEGSKA (reference sequence). CDR3 length: 15 residues. The CDR3 sequence is CSARDSGTTGDTQYF. The CDR3 bases are TGCAGTGCTAGAGATTCCGGGACTACGGGAGATACGCAGTATTTT.

This clonotype has just a few counts. The chain joins TRBV6-5 to TRBJ2-7, with TRBD2 matching 7 bases. CDR3 length: 16 amino acids. V shed 0 bases and J 3 bases; nucleotides not matched to a gene: 8. Germline V gene lookup returns CDR1 MNHEY and CDR2 SVGAGI. This CDR3 is CASSYSPSGDVYEQYF. The CDR3 DNA is TGTGCCAGCAGTTACTCTCCCAGCGGGGACGTCTACGAGCAGTACTTC.

Only a few counts were recorded for this clonotype. This chain uses TRBV5-6 with TRBJ2-7, with TRBD1 matching over 7 bases. The trim removed 0 bases at V and 0 bases at J, leaving 9 bases unmatched. The CDR3 is 17 amino acids. Germline CDR1 SGHDT, CDR2 YYEEEE. The CDR3 DNA sequence: TGTGCCAGCAGCTTGGCAGGGGCAGGGGGTATCTCCTACGAGCAGTACTTC. Translated, it gives CASSLAGAGGISYEQYF.

The table lists this clonotype with a few counts. The rearrangement links TRBV19 to TRBJ1-2, with a tentative D call TRBD1 (5 bases). V was trimmed by 11 bases and J by 8 bases, leaving 15 bases between them. Germline loops: CDR1 LNHDA, CDR2 SQIVND (reference sequence). The CDR3 runs to 11 residues. Here the CDR3 DNA reads TGTGCCCGGGGGGTCAGGGAAGGCTACACCTTC. Its translation: CARGVREGYTF.

This clonotype was seen a few times. The V call is TRBV7-9, the J call TRBJ1-1; TRBD1 is a possible D gene (6 bases). V was shortened by 3 bases and J by 1 base, with 12 bases between the two germline ends. The germline gives CDR1 SEHNR, CDR2 FQNEAQ (reference sequence). The CDR3 is 15 residues long. Here the CDR3 reads CASSLVQGQNTEAFF. The CDR3 DNA follows: TGTGCCAGCAGCTTGGTGCAGGGGCAGAACACTGAAGCTTTCTTT.

The sample holds many counts of this clonotype. This chain joins TRBV7-2 and TRBJ2-7, with 12 nucleotides matching TRBD2. Germline loops: CDR1 SGHTA, CDR2 FQGNSA. CDR3 size: 14 residues. V lost 3 bases and J lost 6; bases outside the gene matches: 3. The CDR3 protein is CASSLRLAGVEQYF. The DNA for the CDR3 is TGTGCCAGCAGCTTGAGACTAGCGGGAGTCGAGCAGTACTTC.

The rearrangement joins TRBV19 to TRBJ1-4, with D uncertain. Germline CDR1 LNHDA, CDR2 SQIVND (reference sequence). The V end lost 5 bases, the J end lost 0 bases, and 10 bases lay between the germline ends. The CDR3 totals 15 residues. The CDR3 loop is CASSSTATTNEKLFF. Written as DNA, the CDR3 is TGTGCCAGTAGTTCAACAGCGACAACTAATGAAAAACTGTTTTTT.